The 9 T cell receptor beta chains below were found in one sample sequenced in a study of early T cells in non-severe SARS-CoV-2 infection. TCRdb reprocessed the 5' RACE reads via MiXCR and lists one record per CDR3 protein. The profile shows about 94,000 distinct CDR3 sequences, around 14% of them singletons. Material for sequencing was whole blood. The receptors derive from an adult who was a healthcare worker with PCR-confirmed SARS-CoV-2 infection or an uninfected control (not recorded which).

J is TRBJ1-1 and V is TRBV6-2 or TRBV6-3; D remains unclear. Trimming took off 0 bases at V and 4 bases at J, with 21 bases between the two ends. The CDR3 contains 18 residues. CDR1 MNHEY and CDR2 SVGEGT come from the germline V gene. CDR3: CASSYSRVWAEKSTEAFF. CDR3 bases: TGTGCCAGCAGTTACTCGAGGGTGTGGGCAGAGAAGAGCACTGAAGCTTTCTTT.

In this sample, this clonotype turned up a few times. The chain is built from TRBV12-3 or TRBV12-4 and TRBJ1-6, with 8 bases that match TRBD1. J lost 4 bases, V lost 5 bases, and 10 bases had no gene match. The CDR3 is made up of 17 amino acids. The DNA of the CDR3 is TGTGCCAGCAGTCTACTGACAGGGGACTTTTATAATTCACCCCTCCACTTT. It is translated as CASSLLTGDFYNSPLHF.

The chain is built from TRBV5-1 and TRBJ2-1; D may correspond to TRBD1 or TRBD2 (5 bases each). The CDR3 has 16 amino acids. The germline CDR1 and CDR2 sequences are SGHRS and YFSETQ. Trimming left V 4 bases short and J 3 bases short, with 17 bases between. CDR3 in amino acids: CASSQHPGTNYNEQFF. CDR3 nucleotide sequence: TGCGCCAGCAGCCAACATCCCGGGACCAACTACAATGAGCAGTTCTTC.

Only a few counts were recorded for this clonotype. The CDR3, as DNA: TGTGCCAGCAGTTTCGTGGGACAGGGGGCGTCCGAGCAGTACTTC. It specifies CASSFVGQGASEQYF. The genes are TRBV12-3 or TRBV12-4 and TRBJ2-7, with 12 bases identical to TRBD1. This CDR3 spans 15 amino acids. V was pared by 3 bases and J by 6 bases, with 6 bases of the junction left unmatched.

This clonotype was picked up a small number of times. The chain has TRBV6-2 or TRBV6-3 and TRBJ1-4, with 7 bases aligning to TRBD1. The CDR3 runs to 18 residues. Unmatched junction bases numbered 13, after V lost 6 bases and J lost 0 bases. CDR1 is MNHEY, CDR2 SVGEGT, per germline. The CDR3 region has the DNA TGTGCCAGCAGACCCTCCGGGACAGCGATTGCAACTAATGAAAAACTGTTTTTT. Protein: CASRPSGTAIATNEKLFF.

In its sample, this clonotype was seen a few times. The rearrangement links TRBV12-5 to TRBJ2-1; D possibly corresponds to TRBD1 (5 bases). Germline V gene data show CDR1 as LGHNT and CDR2 as FRNRAP. This CDR3 region has 14 residues. V was clipped by 4 bases and J by 8 bases, with 15 bases between them. CDR3: CASGWSFRVHEQFF. The CDR3, as DNA: TGTGCTAGTGGTTGGTCATTCAGGGTCCATGAGCAGTTCTTC.

This clonotype was recorded a few times. The rearrangement links TRBV29-1 to TRBJ1-1; D remains unclear. The CDR3 length is 10 residues. Germline CDR1 SQVTM, CDR2 ANQGSEA. The ends were cut back, 0 bases at V and 6 bases at J, with 2 bases in the middle. CDR3 in DNA: TGCAGCGTTGAAGATCCTGAAGCTTTCTTT. This gives the protein CSVEDPEAFF.

In its sample, this clonotype was seen a few times. This may stem from a read error, because a much larger clone lies one nucleotide away. V gene TRBV11-2 combines with J gene TRBJ2-2, with unresolved D. Trimming cost V 5 bases and J 3 bases, with 10 bases left between them. This CDR3 has 14 amino acids. CDR1 and CDR2 (germline): SGHAT, FQNNGV. This CDR3 reads CASSHEQDTGELFF. DNA for the CDR3: TGTGCCAGCAGCCATGAACAAGACACCGGGGAGCTGTTTTTT.

This clonotype was seen at least ten times. This chain links TRBV6-5 with TRBJ1-1; perhaps TRBD1 as D (6 bases). Trimming left V 5 bases short and J 1 base short, with 14 bases between. Germline assignment: CDR1 MNHEY and CDR2 SVGAGI. The CDR3 has 15 residues. In DNA, the CDR3 is TGTGCCAGCAGTCCCCAGGGGTGGGCGAACACTGAAGCTTTCTTT. Amino acids: CASSPQGWANTEAFF.